The text below deals with one TCR beta chain. The antigen remains unidentified. This CDR3 spans 15 amino acids. The germline gives CDR1 ENHRY, CDR2 SYGVKD. Trimming removed 0 bases from V and 4 bases from J, with 11 bases in between. The authors incorporated unique molecular identifiers into the TCR beta cDNA libraries. cDNA molecules numbering around 500,000 came from approximately 1 to 10 million T cells. TCRdb itself ran the PCR reads through MiXCR, one entry per CDR3 protein. The table records fewer than 550,000 distinct CDR3 sequences, roughly 34% of them present only once. This specimen comes from a study of post-analysis software for immune sequencing data. The overall study: Relapsing-remitting, secondary progressive and progressive-relapsing forms of multiple sclerosis all featured among disease courses. Study-wide points: Higher frequency in patients than in controls was seen for about five TRBV segments, with TRBV5-6, TRBV5-1 and TRBV20-1 among them. Significantly decreased normalized Chao1 diversity was recorded for multiple sclerosis patients relative to controls.

V gene TRBV10-3 combines with J gene TRBJ2-3, with D perhaps TRBD1 or TRBD2 (5 bases each). This sequence originates from a girl aged 2-17 years with multiple sclerosis. Input material: blood. CDR3 protein: CAISESMGESDTQYF. For the CDR3, the DNA is TGTGCCATCAGTGAGTCGATGGGGGAGTCAGATACGCAGTATTTT.